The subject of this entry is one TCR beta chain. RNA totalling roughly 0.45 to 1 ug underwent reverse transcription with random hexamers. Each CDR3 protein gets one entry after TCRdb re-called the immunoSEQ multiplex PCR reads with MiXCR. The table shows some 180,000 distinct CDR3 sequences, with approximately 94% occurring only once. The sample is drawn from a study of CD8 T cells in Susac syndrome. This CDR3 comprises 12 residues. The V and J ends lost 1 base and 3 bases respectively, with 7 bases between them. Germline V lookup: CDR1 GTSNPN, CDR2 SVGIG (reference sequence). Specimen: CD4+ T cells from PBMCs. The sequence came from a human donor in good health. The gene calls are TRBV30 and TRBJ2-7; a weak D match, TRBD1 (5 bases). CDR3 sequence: CAWSAGLYEQYF. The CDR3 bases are TGTGCCTGGAGTGCAGGGCTCTACGAGCAGTACTTC.